The clone carrying this TCR beta chain was found once. Its antigen is still unknown. This record belongs to a study of T cells in tumors after PD-1 blockade. Study-level information: Prior checkpoint blockade, systemic immunosuppressant use, or anti-cancer therapy within 4 weeks excluded patients. Daily vismodegib 150 mg continued in a subset of anti-PD-1-treated patients. On average, peripheral blood gave 100,000 to 140,000 TCR templates and about 40,000 unique clonotypes.

The protocol was immunoSEQ multiplex PCR, while the TCRdb copy is restricted to in-frame clones and leaves out a portion. This table has about 47,000 clones, 75% to 85% appearing once. Study-wide results and caveats: Peripheral recruitment is suggested, as some novel exhausted tumor clones were in pre-treatment blood.

Germline-derived CDR1 and CDR2 are WNHNN and SYGVQD (reference sequence). The CDR3 consists of 17 residues. Trimming left V 2 bases short and J 8 bases short, with 24 bases between. The rearrangement uses TRBV10-1 and TRBJ1-2; D may be TRBD1 (6 bases). This material consisted of PBMCs, taken before anti-PD-1 treatment. This receptor was identified in a human donor with basal cell carcinoma. For the CDR3, the DNA is TGCGCCAGCAGTGAGATTCGGGGGGGCGGTATCCCTTTAGGCTACACCTTC. Protein sequence: CASSEIRGGGIPLGYTF.